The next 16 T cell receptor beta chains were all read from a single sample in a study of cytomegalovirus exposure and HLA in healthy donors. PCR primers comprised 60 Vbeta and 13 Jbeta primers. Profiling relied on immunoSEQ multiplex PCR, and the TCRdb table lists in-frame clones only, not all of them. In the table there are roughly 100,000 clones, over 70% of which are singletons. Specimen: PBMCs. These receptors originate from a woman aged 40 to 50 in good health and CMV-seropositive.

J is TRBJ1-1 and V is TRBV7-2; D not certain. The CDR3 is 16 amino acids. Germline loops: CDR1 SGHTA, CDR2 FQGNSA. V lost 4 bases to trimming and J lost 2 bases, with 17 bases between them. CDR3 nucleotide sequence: TGTGCCAGCAGCTCGAGGGATTGGGCCGTTAACACTGAAGCTTTCTTT. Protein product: CASSSRDWAVNTEAFF. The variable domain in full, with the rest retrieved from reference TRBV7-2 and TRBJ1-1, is GAGVSQSPSNKVTEKGKDVELRCDPISGHTALYWYRQSLGQGLEFLIYFQGNSAPDKSGLPSDRFSAERTGGSVSTLTIQRTQQEDSAVYLCASSSRDWAVNTEAFFGQGTRLTVV.

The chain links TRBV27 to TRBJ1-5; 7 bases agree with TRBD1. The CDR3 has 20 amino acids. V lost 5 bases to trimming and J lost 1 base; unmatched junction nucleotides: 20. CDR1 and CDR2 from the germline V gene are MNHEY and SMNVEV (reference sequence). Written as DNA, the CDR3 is TGTGCCAGCAGTCAAAACTATTGGCAGGGGGTTGGTGCGAGCAATCAGCCCCAGCATTTT. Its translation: CASSQNYWQGVGASNQPQHF.

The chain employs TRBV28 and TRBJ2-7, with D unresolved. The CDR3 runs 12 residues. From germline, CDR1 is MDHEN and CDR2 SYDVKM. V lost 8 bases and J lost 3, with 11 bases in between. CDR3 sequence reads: CASGLTLYEQYF. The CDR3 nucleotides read TGTGCCAGCGGGCTAACCCTCTACGAGCAGTACTTC.

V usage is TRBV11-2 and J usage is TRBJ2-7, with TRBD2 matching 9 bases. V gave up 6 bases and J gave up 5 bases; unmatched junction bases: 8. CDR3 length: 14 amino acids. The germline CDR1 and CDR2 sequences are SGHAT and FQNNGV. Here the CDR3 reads CASRPWREGDEQYF. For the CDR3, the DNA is TGTGCCAGCAGGCCTTGGCGGGAGGGGGACGAGCAGTACTTC.

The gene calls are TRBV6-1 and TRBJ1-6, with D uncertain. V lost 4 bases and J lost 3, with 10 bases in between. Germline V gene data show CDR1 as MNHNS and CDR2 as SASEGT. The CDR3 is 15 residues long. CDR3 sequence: CASSGGHGYNSPLHF. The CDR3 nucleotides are TGTGCCAGCAGTGGAGGCCACGGCTATAATTCACCCCTCCACTTT.

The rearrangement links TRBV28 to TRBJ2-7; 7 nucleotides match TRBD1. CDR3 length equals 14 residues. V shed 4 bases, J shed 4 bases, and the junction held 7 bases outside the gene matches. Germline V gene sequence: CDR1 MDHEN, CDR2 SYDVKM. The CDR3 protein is CASSSGTELYEQYF. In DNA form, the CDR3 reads TGTGCCAGCAGTTCCGGGACAGAATTGTACGAGCAGTACTTC.

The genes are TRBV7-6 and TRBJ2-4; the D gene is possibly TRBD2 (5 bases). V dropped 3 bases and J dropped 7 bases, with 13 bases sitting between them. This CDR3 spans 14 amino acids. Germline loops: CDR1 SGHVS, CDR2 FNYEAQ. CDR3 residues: CASSFGLLKNIQYF. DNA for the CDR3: TGTGCCAGCAGCTTCGGACTTCTGAAGAACATTCAGTACTTC.

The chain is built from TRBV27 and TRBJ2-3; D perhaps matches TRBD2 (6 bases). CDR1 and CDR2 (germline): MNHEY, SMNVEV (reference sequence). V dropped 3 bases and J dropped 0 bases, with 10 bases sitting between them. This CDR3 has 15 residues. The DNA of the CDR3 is TGTGCCAGCAGTTTCCCGGGACTTAGCACAGATACGCAGTATTTT. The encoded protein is CASSFPGLSTDTQYF.

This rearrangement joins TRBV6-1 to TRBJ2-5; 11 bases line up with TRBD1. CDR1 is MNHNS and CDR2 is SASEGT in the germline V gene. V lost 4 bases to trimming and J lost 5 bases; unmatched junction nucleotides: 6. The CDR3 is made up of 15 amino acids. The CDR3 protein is CASSAGQGVVETQYF. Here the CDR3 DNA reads TGTGCCAGCAGTGCGGGACAGGGGGTAGTGGAGACCCAGTACTTC.

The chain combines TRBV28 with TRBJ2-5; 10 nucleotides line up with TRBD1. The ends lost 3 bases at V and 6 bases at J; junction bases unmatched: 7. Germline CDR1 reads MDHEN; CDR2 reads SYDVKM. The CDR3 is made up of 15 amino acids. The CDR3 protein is CASSFSGQGMKTQYF. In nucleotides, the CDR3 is TGTGCCAGCAGTTTCTCGGGACAGGGGATGAAGACCCAGTACTTC.

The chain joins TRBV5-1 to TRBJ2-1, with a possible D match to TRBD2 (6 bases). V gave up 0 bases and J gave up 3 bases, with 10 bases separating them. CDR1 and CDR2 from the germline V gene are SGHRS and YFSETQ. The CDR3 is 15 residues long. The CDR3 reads CASSLGGGDYNEQFF. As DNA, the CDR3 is TGCGCCAGCAGCTTGGGGGGCGGGGACTACAATGAGCAGTTCTTC.

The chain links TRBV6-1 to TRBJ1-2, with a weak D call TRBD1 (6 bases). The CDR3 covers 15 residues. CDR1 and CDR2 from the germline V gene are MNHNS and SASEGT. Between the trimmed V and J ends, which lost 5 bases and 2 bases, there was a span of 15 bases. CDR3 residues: CASSIPGTPNYGYTF. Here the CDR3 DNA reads TGTGCCAGCAGTATACCCGGGACACCAAACTATGGCTACACCTTC.

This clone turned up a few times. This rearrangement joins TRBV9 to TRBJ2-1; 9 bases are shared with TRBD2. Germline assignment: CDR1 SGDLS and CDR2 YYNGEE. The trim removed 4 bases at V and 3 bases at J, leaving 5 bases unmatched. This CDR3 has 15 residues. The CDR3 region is CASSTSGGHYNEQFF. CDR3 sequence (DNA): TGTGCCAGCAGCACGAGCGGGGGGCACTACAATGAGCAGTTCTTC.

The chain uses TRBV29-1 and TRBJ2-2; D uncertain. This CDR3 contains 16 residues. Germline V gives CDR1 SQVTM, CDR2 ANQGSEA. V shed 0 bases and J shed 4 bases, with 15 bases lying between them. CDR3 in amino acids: CSVEDSTKGGTGELFF. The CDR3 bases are TGCAGCGTTGAAGATTCCACTAAAGGCGGCACCGGGGAGCTGTTTTTT.

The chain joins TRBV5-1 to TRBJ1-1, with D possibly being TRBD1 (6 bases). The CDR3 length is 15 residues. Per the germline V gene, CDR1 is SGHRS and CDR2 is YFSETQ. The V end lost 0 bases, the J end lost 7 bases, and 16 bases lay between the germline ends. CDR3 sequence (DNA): TGCGCCAGCAGCTTGGCCGGGGGGGGCTTAAGTGAAGCTTTCTTT. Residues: CASSLAGGGLSEAFF.

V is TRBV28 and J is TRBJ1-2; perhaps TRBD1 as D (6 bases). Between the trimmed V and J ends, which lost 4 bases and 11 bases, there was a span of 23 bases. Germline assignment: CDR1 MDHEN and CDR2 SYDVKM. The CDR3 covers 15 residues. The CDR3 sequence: CASSWGGVSGAGYTF. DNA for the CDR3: TGTGCCAGCAGTTGGGGGGGGGTGTCGGGGGCTGGTTACACCTTC.